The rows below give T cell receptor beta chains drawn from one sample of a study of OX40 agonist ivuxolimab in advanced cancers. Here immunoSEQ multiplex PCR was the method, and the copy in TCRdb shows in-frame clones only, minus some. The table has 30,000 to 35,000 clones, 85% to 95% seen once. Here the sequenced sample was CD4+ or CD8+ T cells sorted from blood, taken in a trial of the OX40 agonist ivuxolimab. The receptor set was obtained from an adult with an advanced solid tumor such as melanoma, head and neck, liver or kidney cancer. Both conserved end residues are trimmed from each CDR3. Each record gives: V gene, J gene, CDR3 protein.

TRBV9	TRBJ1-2	ASSVDFGQGGGGVGYT
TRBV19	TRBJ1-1	ASSISYRGNTEAF
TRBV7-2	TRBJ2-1	ASSQTGVINEQF
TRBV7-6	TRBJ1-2	ASSLVPGSDGYT
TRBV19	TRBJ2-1	ASTIQATGSYNEQF
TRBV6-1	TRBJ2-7	ASFAPSSYEQY
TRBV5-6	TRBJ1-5	ASSPGTEYQPQH
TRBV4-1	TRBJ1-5	ASSQIEGGGGQPQH
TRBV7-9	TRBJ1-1	ASRSPVDTEAF
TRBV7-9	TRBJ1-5	ASSHGWGDNQPQH
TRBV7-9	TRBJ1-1	ASSPRTVVNTEAF
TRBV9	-	ASSVDSPSYEQY
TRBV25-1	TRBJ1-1	AAGMNTEAF
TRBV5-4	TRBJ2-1	ASSQGGWTSGVDEQF
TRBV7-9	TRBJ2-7	ASSATSGRGSYEQY
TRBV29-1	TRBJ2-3	SETASGITDTQY
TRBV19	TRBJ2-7	ASSPGTGADEQY